The 28 T cell receptor beta chains reported below all come from one sample, sequenced in a study of blood T cells in healthy people across ages (dated by TCRdb to 2015 to 2017). The library came from 5' RACE. Instrument on record: Illumina HiSeq 2500. A second PCR of roughly 6 to 11 cycles was performed with a sample-barcoded 5' primer and a J-beta primer mix. In-frame beta chains were kept once TCRdb had trimmed the public reads at Q25 with fastp and called clones with MiXCR. Each CDR3 protein gets just one entry, which takes the most common genes and DNA from the rows behind it. For this sample the table gives approximately 1,100,000 distinct CDR3 sequences, of which 35% to 55% were detected only once. Clones ranked in the top ten supply about 19% of the sample. Source material: blood. All receptors come from a woman aged 60-75 years in good health.

This clonotype was recorded a few times. The V gene is TRBV9, the J gene TRBJ2-5, with TRBD2 matching 7 bases. Germline assignment: CDR1 SGDLS and CDR2 YYNGEE. The CDR3 runs 15 residues. After removal of 0 bases from V and 5 bases from J, the junction contained 7 bases not matched to a gene. CDR3 nucleotide sequence: TGTGCCAGCAGCGTAGATGAGGGGCGGGGGGAGACCCAGTACTTC. Amino acids: CASSVDEGRGETQYF.

This chain joins TRBV25-1 and TRBJ2-7; 9 nucleotides align to TRBD2. From germline, CDR1 is MGHDK and CDR2 SYGVNS. V trimming: 3 bases; J trimming: 3 bases; junction bases outside the gene matches: 3. The CDR3 totals 14 residues. The DNA for the CDR3 is TGTGCCAGCAGTGATCCTAGCGGGATCTACGAGCAGTACTTC. As protein: CASSDPSGIYEQYF.

This clonotype was recorded many times. The CDR3 reads CASTNTWTGNGYTF. The DNA of the CDR3 is TGTGCCAGCACCAACACCTGGACAGGCAATGGCTACACCTTC. The chain carries TRBV12-3 or TRBV12-4 and TRBJ1-2; 7 nucleotides line up with TRBD1. The V gene end was trimmed by 7 bases and the J gene end by 6 bases; junction bases not matched to a gene: 11. The CDR3 covers 14 residues.

This clonotype was picked up a small number of times. The chain employs TRBV6-5 and TRBJ1-1; D call uncertain. Trimming cost V 1 base and J 4 bases, with 13 bases left between them. This CDR3 comprises 15 residues. Germline V gene lookup returns CDR1 MNHEY and CDR2 SVGAGI. The CDR3 DNA is TGTGCCAGCAGTTACTTTGAGAGGGCGGGCACTGAAGCTTTCTTT. Translation: CASSYFERAGTEAFF.

This chain links TRBV6-6 with TRBJ1-5, with D unresolved. CDR3 size: 12 residues. Looked up from germline, CDR1 is MNHNY and CDR2 is SVGAGI (reference sequence). V shed 8 bases and J shed 2 bases, with 7 bases lying between them. CDR3 in DNA: TGTGCCAGCCAAGAAGGCAATCAGCCCCAGCATTTT. Translating it yields CASQEGNQPQHF.

The rearrangement links TRBV11-2 to TRBJ1-3, with a weak D call TRBD1 (5 bases). There are 15 residues in the CDR3. CDR1 and CDR2 from the germline V gene are SGHAT and FQNNGV. V lost 7 bases, J lost 0 bases, and 13 bases lay in between. The chain's CDR3 is CASTVTGASGNTIYF. Written as DNA, the CDR3 is TGTGCCAGCACCGTAACAGGTGCCTCTGGAAACACCATATATTTT.

The chain employs TRBV7-9 and TRBJ2-3; D remains unclear. Germline CDR1 SEHNR, CDR2 FQNEAQ (reference sequence). The CDR3 covers 14 residues. V was shortened by 3 bases and J by 3 bases, with 10 bases between the two germline ends. The CDR3: CASSFRQETDTQYF. In DNA, the CDR3 is TGTGCCAGCAGCTTCCGGCAGGAGACAGATACGCAGTATTTT.

A remark on this clonotype: The junction departs from the called germline gene at one end, perhaps through a read error. V and J are TRBV12-3 or TRBV12-4 and TRBJ1-1; 7 bases align to TRBD1. The CDR3 is 14 amino acids. This chain's CDR3 is CASSWGQMNTEGFF. In nucleotides, the CDR3 is TGTGCCAGCAGTTGGGGACAGATGAACACTGAAGGTTTCTTT.

A word on this clonotype: This may be a read error: a much more frequent sequence differs by one nucleotide. The genes are TRBV25-1 and TRBJ2-7, with 9 bases identical to TRBD1. In germline, CDR1 is MGHDK, CDR2 SYGVNS. Losses at the gene ends were 5 bases for V and 0 bases for J; bases not matched to a gene: 11. The CDR3 loop spans 17 amino acids. The CDR3 loop reads CASSKLRQGGNSYEQYF. The DNA for the CDR3 is TGTGCCAGCAGTAAACTCAGACAGGGGGGGAACTCCTACGAGCAGTACTTC.

The genes are TRBV5-1 and TRBJ1-1; tentative D call: TRBD1 (6 bases). The CDR3 extends over 13 amino acids. V was shortened by 2 bases and J by 8 bases, with 13 bases between the two germline ends. Germline V CDR1 and CDR2: SGHRS, YFSETQ. The CDR3 is CASSFNRAGEAFF. The CDR3 bases are TGCGCCAGCAGCTTTAACAGGGCCGGGGAAGCTTTCTTT.

This clonotype showed up just a few times. CDR3 DNA: TGCAGTGCTTTTGAGGACAGCTACAATGAGCAGTTCTTC. It yields the protein CSAFEDSYNEQFF. This sequence joins TRBV29-1 and TRBJ2-1, with D perhaps matching TRBD1 (6 bases). CDR1 SQVTM and CDR2 ANQGSEA come from the germline V gene. This CDR3 contains 13 residues.

The chain employs TRBV6-2 or TRBV6-3 and TRBJ2-4; TRBD2 aligns across 9 bases. J was trimmed by 0 bases and V by 5 bases; bases with no gene match: 5. There are 16 residues in the CDR3. CDR1 is MNHEY, CDR2 SVGEGT, per germline. Here the CDR3 DNA reads TGTGCCAGCAGTGCGACTAGCGGAATAGCCAAAAACATTCAGTACTTC. It encodes CASSATSGIAKNIQYF.

This clonotype has more than one count but fewer than ten. This chain uses TRBV9 with TRBJ2-3, with TRBD2 matching 10 bases. There are 17 residues in the CDR3. The V segment lost 3 bases and the J segment 6 bases; nucleotides outside the gene matches: 13. Germline V gene lookup returns CDR1 SGDLS and CDR2 YYNGEE. The DNA of the CDR3 is TGTGCCAGCAGCGAGGGATTGGCTAGCGGGAGATTGGATACGCAGTATTTT. Translation: CASSEGLASGRLDTQYF. Together with reference TRBV9 and TRBJ2-3, the CDR3 gives the full variable domain: DSGVTQTPKHLITATGQRVTLRCSPRSGDLSVYWYQQSLDQGLQFLIQYYNGEERAKGNILERFSAQQFPDLHSELNLSSLELGDSALYFCASSEGLASGRLDTQYFGPGTRLTVL.

J is TRBJ2-2 and V is TRBV7-9; the D is unclear. The CDR3 extends over 15 amino acids. From germline, CDR1 is SEHNR and CDR2 FQNEAQ (reference sequence). V lost 5 bases and J 5 bases, leaving 15 bases between the germline ends. The CDR3 DNA follows: TGTGCCAGCAGCCTGGTCCACCTCGGGACCGGGGAGCTGTTTTTT. Protein product: CASSLVHLGTGELFF.

The rearrangement uses TRBV5-1 and TRBJ1-4; D remains unclear. CDR3 size: 17 residues. Trimming cost V 10 bases and J 0 bases, with 22 bases left between them. Germline V gene lookup returns CDR1 SGHRS and CDR2 YFSETQ. The CDR3 coding sequence is TGCGCCTACCCTTGGGAACGGACCCCTGCAACTAATGAAAAACTGTTTTTT. Translated, it gives CAYPWERTPATNEKLFF.

Details on this clonotype: The junction departs from germline at one end; a sequencing error may be responsible. CDR3 residues: CAGSSGSRLTDTQYF. In DNA form, the CDR3 reads TGCGCCGGCAGCTCCGGGTCTCGCCTGACAGATACGCAGTATTTT. The rearrangement links TRBV5-1 to TRBJ2-3; D is uncertain. Germline V lookup: CDR1 SGHRS, CDR2 YFSETQ. The CDR3 is made up of 15 amino acids.

The rearrangement joins TRBV2 to TRBJ1-5; 10 bases are shared with TRBD1. The CDR3 totals 17 residues. CDR1 and CDR2 (germline): SNHLY, FYNNEI. V was clipped by 6 bases and J by 5 bases; unmatched bases: 13. CDR3 region: CASSSRDRGIRYQPQHF. The CDR3 coding sequence is TGTGCCAGCAGCAGCCGGGACAGGGGCATAAGGTATCAGCCCCAGCATTTT.

The genes are TRBV2 and TRBJ2-3; perhaps TRBD2 as D (6 bases). This CDR3 region has 13 residues. CDR1 and CDR2 (germline): SNHLY, FYNNEI. The V and J ends lost 9 bases and 4 bases respectively, with 14 bases between them. The CDR3 DNA is TGTGCCAGTAACCTGGGGGGAGCAGATACGCAGTATTTT. This codes for CASNLGGADTQYF.

This clonotype has only one observation. The chain combines TRBV6-1 with TRBJ1-5; a weak D match, TRBD1 (6 bases). V was pared by 5 bases and J by 1 base, with 15 bases between. Germline assignment: CDR1 MNHNS and CDR2 SASEGT. CDR3 size: 16 residues. Here the CDR3 reads CASSTFQDSSNQPQHF. The CDR3 DNA reads as TGTGCCAGCAGTACTTTCCAGGACAGCAGCAATCAGCCCCAGCATTTT.

The chain carries TRBV4-1 and TRBJ2-3; unclear D gene. The CDR3 has 12 residues. Trimming removed 3 bases from V and 5 bases from J, with 6 bases in between. The germline V gene encodes CDR1 MGHRA and CDR2 YSYEKL. In nucleotides, the CDR3 is TGCGCCAGCAGCCACGTAAAAGATACGCAGTATTTT. It encodes CASSHVKDTQYF.

The V and J genes are TRBV20-1 and TRBJ2-5; D may be TRBD1 (5 bases). The CDR3 contains 17 residues. Germline CDR1 is DFQATT and CDR2 is SNEGSKA (reference sequence). Trimming shortened V by 3 bases and J by 2 bases, and 22 bases separated the two germline ends. The CDR3 nucleotides are TGCAGTGCTAGTAAACGCCTGGCAGGGCTGAGGCAAGAGACCCAGTACTTC. This encodes CSASKRLAGLRQETQYF.

Many counts were recorded for this clonotype. V gene TRBV29-1 combines with J gene TRBJ2-1; 12 positions agree with TRBD2. This CDR3 is 15 amino acids long. The germline V gene has CDR1 SQVTM and CDR2 ANQGSEA. V shed 3 bases, J shed 8 bases, and the junction held 8 bases outside the gene matches. The DNA of the CDR3 is TGCAGCGTTGACGGGTCTAGCGGGAGGGTATATGAGCAGTTCTTC. Translation gives CSVDGSSGRVYEQFF.

The chain carries TRBV20-1 and TRBJ1-2; TRBD1 is a possible D gene (6 bases). V gave up 3 bases and J gave up 6 bases, with 14 bases separating them. The CDR3 loop spans 13 amino acids. CDR1 is DFQATT, CDR2 SNEGSKA, per germline (reference sequence). CDR3 protein: CSASTGNQDGYTF. CDR3 coding DNA: TGCAGTGCTAGCACAGGGAACCAAGATGGCTACACCTTC.

This chain connects TRBV3-1 to TRBJ2-4, with no clear D. The end of the DNA fits TRBJ2-7 better, so the J call may be wrong. The CDR3 is made up of 13 amino acids. CDR1 LGHDT and CDR2 YNNKEL come from the germline V gene (reference sequence). The CDR3 is CASSQLGEYEQYF. The CDR3, as DNA: TGTGCCAGCAGCCAACTCGGCGAATACGAGCAGTACTTC.

This clonotype was counted a few times. V and J are TRBV6-5 and TRBJ2-3, with 7 bases aligning to TRBD2. With V trimmed by 7 bases and J by 0 bases, 7 bases remained unmatched. Germline CDR1 is MNHEY and CDR2 is SVGAGI. CDR3 length: 15 amino acids. The CDR3 loop reads CASKDGRTSTDTQYF. In DNA form, the CDR3 reads TGTGCCAGCAAAGACGGGAGGACGAGCACAGATACGCAGTATTTT.

This chain's CDR3 is CAWRTGFNTEAFF. CDR3 nucleotide sequence: TGTGCCTGGAGGACAGGGTTTAACACTGAAGCTTTCTTT. This sequence joins TRBV30 and TRBJ1-1; 7 nucleotides line up with TRBD1. The CDR3 is 13 residues long. The junction had 3 bases not matched to a gene; V was cut back by 3 bases and J by 2 bases. Germline assignment: CDR1 GTSNPN and CDR2 SVGIG (reference sequence).

This chain uses TRBV27 with TRBJ1-1; D not certain. Per germline, CDR1 MNHEY and CDR2 SMNVEV (reference sequence). The CDR3 has 11 residues. The ends were cut back, 6 bases at V and 3 bases at J, with 5 bases in the middle. CDR3 sequence (DNA): TGTGCCAGCAGAAGTTACACTGAAGCTTTCTTT. It yields the protein CASRSYTEAFF.

This chain connects TRBV20-1 to TRBJ1-6; perhaps TRBD1 as D (5 bases). The CDR3 runs 15 residues. Trimming removed 1 base at V and 10 bases at J, with 17 bases between. Germline V lookup: CDR1 DFQATT, CDR2 SNEGSKA (reference sequence). The CDR3 sequence: CSARGGNPRGSPLHF. In DNA, the CDR3 is TGCAGTGCTAGAGGCGGCAACCCCCGGGGGTCACCCCTCCACTTT.